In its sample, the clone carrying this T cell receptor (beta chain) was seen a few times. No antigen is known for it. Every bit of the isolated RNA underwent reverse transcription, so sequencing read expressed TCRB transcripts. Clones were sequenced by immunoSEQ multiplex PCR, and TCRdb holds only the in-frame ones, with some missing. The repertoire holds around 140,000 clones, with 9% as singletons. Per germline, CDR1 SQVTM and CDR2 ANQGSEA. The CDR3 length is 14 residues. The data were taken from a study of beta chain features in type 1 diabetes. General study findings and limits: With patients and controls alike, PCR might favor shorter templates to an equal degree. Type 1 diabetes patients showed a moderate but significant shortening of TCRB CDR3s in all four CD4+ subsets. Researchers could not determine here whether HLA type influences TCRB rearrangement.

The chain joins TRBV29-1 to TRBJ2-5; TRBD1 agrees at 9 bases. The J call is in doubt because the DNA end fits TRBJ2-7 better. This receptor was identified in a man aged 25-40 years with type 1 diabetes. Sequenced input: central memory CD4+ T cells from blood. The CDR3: CSVDVGTGSDEQYF. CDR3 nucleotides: TGCAGCGTTGACGTAGGGACAGGGAGTGACGAGCAGTACTTC.